This is a list of T cell receptor beta chains from one sample in a study of T-cell reconstitution after alpha-beta-depleted transplantation in children. TCRdb analysed the PCR reads with MiXCR anew, one entry per CDR3 protein. The sample includes approximately 130,000 distinct CDR3 sequences, roughly 9.7% seen only once; the top ten take about 25%. The source material was PBMCs, mostly from graft donor cells, sampled 180 days after TCRalphabeta/CD19-depleted stem cell transplant. Every receptor here comes from a girl under three years old who had a stem cell transplant for combined immunodeficiency, so the T cells may come from the graft donor. CDR3s include the opening cysteine and the closing phenylalanine or tryptophan. Each record gives: J gene, V gene, clone size, D gene, CDR3 protein, CDR3 DNA. A D gene is named only where the DNA matches it firmly. The size of a clone is reported for some rows only, either as once, few or many, or as a class for expanded clones.

J gene: TRBJ2-5
V gene: TRBV20-1
clone size: few
D gene: NA
CDR3 protein: CSGIRASDQETQYF
CDR3 DNA: TGCAGTGGGATTAGGGCTAGCGACCAAGAGACCCAGTACTTC

J gene: TRBJ1-3
V gene: TRBV9
clone size: NA
D gene: NA
CDR3 protein: CATSVAIGDYTIYF
CDR3 DNA: TGTGCCACCAGCGTGGCGATCGGCGACTACACCATATATTTT

J gene: TRBJ2-2
V gene: TRBV27
clone size: NA
D gene: TRBD2
CDR3 protein: CASKVGRDTGELFF
CDR3 DNA: TGTGCCAGCAAGGTCGGGAGGGACACCGGGGAGCTGTTTTTT

J gene: TRBJ2-7
V gene: TRBV20-1
clone size: many
D gene: TRBD1
CDR3 protein: CSAPGQGYEQYF
CDR3 DNA: TGCAGTGCCCCGGGACAGGGGTACGAGCAGTACTTC

J gene: TRBJ2-7
V gene: TRBV20-1
clone size: NA
D gene: TRBD2
CDR3 protein: CSARDPWREGEQYF
CDR3 DNA: TGCAGTGCTAGAGACCCCTGGCGGGAGGGCGAGCAGTACTTC

J gene: TRBJ2-3
V gene: TRBV2
clone size: NA
D gene: TRBD2
CDR3 protein: CASSEVRTSGLADTQYF
CDR3 DNA: TGTGCCAGCAGTGAAGTGCGGACTAGCGGACTGGCAGATACGCAGTATTTT

J gene: TRBJ2-1
V gene: TRBV20-1
clone size: few
D gene: TRBD2
CDR3 protein: CSARSSGRAGVWDEQFF
CDR3 DNA: TGCAGTGCTAGAAGTAGCGGGAGGGCCGGGGTTTGGGATGAGCAGTTCTTC

J gene: TRBJ2-3
V gene: TRBV4-2
clone size: few
D gene: NA
CDR3 protein: CASSQRGENTDTQYF
CDR3 DNA: TGTGCCAGCAGCCAGAGAGGGGAAAACACAGATACGCAGTATTTT

J gene: TRBJ1-5
V gene: TRBV7-2
clone size: NA
D gene: NA
CDR3 protein: CASSLRGSQPQHF
CDR3 DNA: TGTGCCAGCAGCTTGAGGGGGTCTCAGCCCCAGCATTTT

J gene: TRBJ2-2
V gene: TRBV10-3
clone size: NA
D gene: TRBD2
CDR3 protein: CAISGPGGAGELFF
CDR3 DNA: TGTGCCATCAGTGGCCCGGGGGGAGCCGGGGAGCTGTTTTTT

J gene: TRBJ1-5
V gene: TRBV29-1
clone size: NA
D gene: NA
CDR3 protein: CSVGSLANQPQHF
CDR3 DNA: TGCAGCGTTGGGTCCCTTGCCAATCAGCCCCAGCATTTT

J gene: TRBJ2-5
V gene: TRBV18
clone size: few
D gene: TRBD1
CDR3 protein: CASSPTVGQGKKTQYF
CDR3 DNA: TGTGCCAGCTCACCGACCGTCGGACAGGGCAAAAAGACCCAGTACTTC

J gene: TRBJ2-3
V gene: TRBV7-9
clone size: NA
D gene: TRBD2
CDR3 protein: CASSLVAGGYTDTQYF
CDR3 DNA: TGTGCCAGCAGCTTAGTCGCGGGAGGGTACACAGATACGCAGTATTTT

J gene: TRBJ2-3
V gene: TRBV20-1
clone size: few
D gene: TRBD2
CDR3 protein: CSARVSGGTDTQYF
CDR3 DNA: TGCAGTGCTAGAGTCAGCGGGGGCACAGATACGCAGTATTTT

J gene: TRBJ2-5
V gene: TRBV5-4
clone size: few
D gene: TRBD2
CDR3 protein: CASSWVEGGETQYF
CDR3 DNA: TGTGCCAGCAGCTGGGTTGAGGGAGGGGAGACCCAGTACTTC

J gene: TRBJ2-1
V gene: TRBV29-1
clone size: NA
D gene: TRBD2
CDR3 protein: CSVGFLAGSREQFF
CDR3 DNA: TGCAGCGTCGGATTCCTAGCGGGAAGTCGGGAGCAGTTCTTC

J gene: TRBJ1-1
V gene: TRBV10-3
clone size: NA
D gene: NA
CDR3 protein: CAISVLERNTEAFF
CDR3 DNA: TGTGCCATCAGTGTTCTGGAACGGAACACTGAAGCTTTCTTT

J gene: TRBJ2-3
V gene: TRBV21-1
clone size: many
D gene: NA
CDR3 protein: CASSKDSGRTQYF
CDR3 DNA: TGTGCCAGCAGCAAGGATAGTGGGCGGACGCAGTATTTT

J gene: TRBJ1-5
V gene: TRBV20-1
clone size: NA
D gene: NA
CDR3 protein: CSAITGPDNQPQHF
CDR3 DNA: TGCAGTGCTATTACGGGGCCCGACAATCAGCCCCAGCATTTT

J gene: TRBJ2-3
V gene: TRBV20-1
clone size: few
D gene: NA
CDR3 protein: CSASGQTAYTDTQYF
CDR3 DNA: TGCAGTGCTAGCGGGCAGACTGCTTACACAGATACGCAGTATTTT

J gene: TRBJ2-2
V gene: TRBV20-1
clone size: NA
D gene: TRBD2
CDR3 protein: CSAHMGGLANTGELFF
CDR3 DNA: TGCAGTGCCCACATGGGGGGACTAGCGAACACCGGGGAGCTGTTTTTT

J gene: TRBJ2-1
V gene: TRBV12-3/TRBV12-4
clone size: many
D gene: NA
CDR3 protein: CASSSGGYNEQFF
CDR3 DNA: TGTGCCAGCAGTTCCGGGGGCTACAATGAGCAGTTCTTC

J gene: TRBJ2-5
V gene: TRBV6-1
clone size: few
D gene: NA
CDR3 protein: CASSEGPGQGGETQYF
CDR3 DNA: TGTGCCAGCAGTGAGGGGCCCGGGCAGGGCGGCGAGACCCAGTACTTC

J gene: TRBJ2-1
V gene: TRBV5-6
clone size: few
D gene: NA
CDR3 protein: CASSLGSNTYNEQFF
CDR3 DNA: TGTGCCAGCAGCTTGGGCAGCAACACCTACAATGAGCAGTTCTTC

J gene: TRBJ2-2
V gene: TRBV6-5
clone size: few
D gene: NA
CDR3 protein: CASSYSLSPTGELFF
CDR3 DNA: TGTGCCAGCAGTTACTCGCTCAGTCCGACCGGGGAGCTGTTTTTT

J gene: TRBJ2-7
V gene: TRBV7-2
clone size: few
D gene: NA
CDR3 protein: CASRGRGMNEQYF
CDR3 DNA: TGTGCCAGCAGAGGGAGGGGGATGAACGAGCAGTACTTC

J gene: TRBJ1-3
V gene: TRBV3-1
clone size: NA
D gene: NA
CDR3 protein: CASSQERSKSSGNTIYF
CDR3 DNA: TGTGCCAGCAGCCAAGAACGAAGCAAGAGCTCTGGAAACACCATATATTTT

J gene: TRBJ2-5
V gene: TRBV20-1
clone size: few
D gene: NA
CDR3 protein: CSARGGTFPTETQYF
CDR3 DNA: TGCAGTGCTAGAGGGGGGACTTTCCCAACGGAGACCCAGTACTTC

J gene: TRBJ1-1
V gene: TRBV20-1
clone size: NA
D gene: TRBD1
CDR3 protein: CSARVKDRMNTEAFF
CDR3 DNA: TGCAGTGCTAGGGTTAAGGACAGGATGAACACTGAAGCTTTCTTT

J gene: TRBJ1-5
V gene: TRBV12-3/TRBV12-4
clone size: NA
D gene: NA
CDR3 protein: CASSLGGRDQPQHF
CDR3 DNA: TGTGCCAGCAGTTTAGGGGGAAGGGATCAGCCCCAGCATTTT

J gene: TRBJ2-1
V gene: TRBV20-1
clone size: NA
D gene: TRBD2
CDR3 protein: CSARDPRLAGGSANEQFF
CDR3 DNA: TGCAGTGCTAGAGACCCTCGACTAGCGGGAGGGTCGGCAAATGAGCAGTTCTTC

J gene: TRBJ1-5
V gene: TRBV20-1
clone size: many
D gene: NA
CDR3 protein: CSARAQDPNQPQHF
CDR3 DNA: TGCAGTGCTAGGGCACAGGACCCTAATCAGCCCCAGCATTTT

J gene: TRBJ2-1
V gene: TRBV20-1
clone size: many
D gene: NA
CDR3 protein: CSGRPGNEQFF
CDR3 DNA: TGCAGTGGCAGGCCAGGGAATGAGCAGTTCTTC

J gene: TRBJ2-4
V gene: TRBV5-6
clone size: few
D gene: TRBD1
CDR3 protein: CASSPTQSGQGYF
CDR3 DNA: TGTGCCAGCAGCCCTACCCAATCGGGACAGGGCTACTTC

J gene: TRBJ2-1
V gene: TRBV24-1
clone size: few
D gene: TRBD2
CDR3 protein: CATSVRLAGEGNNEQFF
CDR3 DNA: TGTGCCACCAGTGTGAGACTAGCGGGAGAGGGAAACAATGAGCAGTTCTTC

J gene: TRBJ1-2
V gene: TRBV20-1
clone size: few
D gene: NA
CDR3 protein: CSARVSRAGYYGYTF
CDR3 DNA: TGCAGTGCTAGAGTTTCACGGGCAGGCTACTATGGCTACACCTTC

J gene: TRBJ1-3
V gene: TRBV7-3
clone size: many
D gene: TRBD1
CDR3 protein: CASSLQGGPGNTIYF
CDR3 DNA: TGTGCCAGCAGCCTACAGGGGGGACCTGGAAACACCATATATTTT

J gene: TRBJ1-6
V gene: TRBV7-3
clone size: NA
D gene: NA
CDR3 protein: CASNLSGGGKAPLHF
CDR3 DNA: TGTGCCAGCAACTTAAGCGGGGGGGGCAAGGCACCCCTCCACTTT

J gene: TRBJ2-1
V gene: TRBV5-1
clone size: many
D gene: NA
CDR3 protein: CASSLVGSEQFF
CDR3 DNA: TGCGCCAGCAGCTTGGTGGGCTCGGAGCAGTTCTTC